A single sample gave rise to the 23 T cell receptor beta chains below, sequenced in a study of T cell repertoires in cytomegalovirus infection (dated by TCRdb to 2018 to 2020). Sequencing was performed on an Illumina HiSeq 1500. TCRdb took the public reads, trimmed them with fastp at Q25, ran MiXCR for clone calling and kept in-frame beta chains. Duplicate CDR3 protein sequences are folded into a single record with the most common DNA and genes. The sample table contains roughly 720,000 distinct CDR3 sequences; only one count was recorded for about a third of them. The ten largest make up 2.8% of the sample. The sample was PBMCs. The source is a human donor in good health (CMV status not recorded). Some clones in this sample may be carry-over from other donors' samples.

This clonotype occurred a few times. J is TRBJ2-2 and V is TRBV25-1; D is tentatively TRBD1 or TRBD2 (6 bases each). The length of the CDR3 is 14 residues. Germline assignment: CDR1 MGHDK and CDR2 SYGVNS. V lost 6 bases and J lost 6, with 14 bases in between. CDR3 residues: CASSGGGVSGELFF. CDR3 DNA sequence: TGTGCCAGCAGCGGGGGCGGGGTTTCCGGGGAGCTGTTTTTT.

This chain links TRBV19 with TRBJ1-5, with 12 bases identical to TRBD1. This CDR3 spans 17 amino acids. The germline gives CDR1 LNHDA, CDR2 SQIVND (reference sequence). V lost 7 bases and J lost 1; bases outside the gene matches: 8. This chain's CDR3 is CASTQRDRGLSNQPQHF. DNA for the CDR3: TGTGCCAGTACTCAGCGGGACAGGGGGCTAAGCAATCAGCCCCAGCATTTT.

The chain employs TRBV6-1 and TRBJ2-3; D gene ambiguous. From germline, CDR1 is MNHNS and CDR2 SASEGT. There are 15 residues in the CDR3. The V gene lost 3 bases and the J gene lost 2 bases, with 12 bases spanning the gap. The chain's CDR3 is CASSDLLRPTDTQYF. CDR3 nucleotides: TGTGCCAGCAGTGACCTACTCCGGCCCACAGATACGCAGTATTTT.

In this sample, this clonotype turned up a few times. The chain recombines TRBV28 with TRBJ2-1; 8 positions match TRBD2. Germline values: CDR1 MDHEN, CDR2 SYDVKM. The CDR3 loop spans 20 amino acids. V shed 4 bases and J 0 bases; nucleotides not matched to a gene: 17. CDR3 bases: TGTGCCAGCAGTTCCCTAGCCGTTGGACTAGCCGGGAGCTCCTACAATGAGCAGTTCTTC. Its translation is CASSSLAVGLAGSSYNEQFF.

There are many counts of this clonotype. The V call is TRBV18, the J call TRBJ1-1; D not resolved. Germline V gene data show CDR1 as KGHSH and CDR2 as LQKENI. The V end lost 3 bases, the J end lost 1 base, and 9 bases lay between the germline ends. The CDR3 is made up of 14 amino acids. Written as DNA, the CDR3 is TGTGCCAGCTCACCTAAAAACAAGAACACTGAAGCTTTCTTT. Residues: CASSPKNKNTEAFF.

This clonotype was observed a handful of times. The J gene is TRBJ2-3, the V gene TRBV7-2, with 10 nucleotides matching TRBD2. Germline values: CDR1 SGHTA, CDR2 FQGNSA. This CDR3 is built from 17 residues. With V trimmed by 4 bases and J by 7 bases, 14 bases remained unmatched. The CDR3 loop reads CASSSTSSGSLTNTQYF. CDR3 nucleotide sequence: TGTGCCAGCAGCTCCACATCTAGCGGGAGTCTTACAAATACGCAGTATTTT.

This sequence joins TRBV7-2 and TRBJ1-2; possibly TRBD1 for D (6 bases). This CDR3 comprises 16 residues. Germline lookup yields CDR1 SGHTA and CDR2 FQGNSA. Trimming left V 1 base short and J 4 bases short, with 16 bases between. CDR3 nucleotides: TGTGCCAGCAGCTTAGGGGGGCAAACGGGTAGCTATGGCTACACCTTC. Translation: CASSLGGQTGSYGYTF.

The rearrangement joins TRBV7-9 to TRBJ1-4; no firm D call. Trimming left V 4 bases short and J 8 bases short, with 8 bases between. Germline-derived CDR1 and CDR2 are SEHNR and FQNEAQ (reference sequence). There are 12 residues in the CDR3. CDR3 coding DNA: TGTGCCAGCAGCTCCTCCTACGAAAAACTGTTTTTT. This encodes CASSSSYEKLFF.

This clonotype was seen only a few times. V and J are TRBV19 and TRBJ1-5; D is unclear. CDR3 size: 15 residues. The V and J ends lost 4 bases and 1 base respectively, with 11 bases between them. Per the germline V gene, CDR1 is LNHDA and CDR2 is SQIVND (reference sequence). This CDR3 is CASSNVGGSNQPQHF. CDR3 DNA sequence: TGTGCCAGTAGTAACGTAGGAGGGAGCAATCAGCCCCAGCATTTT.

This chain connects TRBV25-1 to TRBJ1-1; 7 nucleotides match TRBD1. The CDR3 has 13 amino acids. Trimming removed 6 bases from V and 6 bases from J; junction bases left unmatched: 7. Germline CDR1 reads MGHDK; CDR2 reads SYGVNS. DNA of the CDR3: TGTGCCAGCAGCTCCGGGACAGACCCTGAAGCTTTCTTT. This codes for CASSSGTDPEAFF. Filled out from reference TRBV25-1 and TRBJ1-1, the complete variable domain reads EADIYQTPRYLVIGTGKKITLECSQTMGHDKMYWYQQDPGMELHLIHYSYGVNSTEKGDLSSESTVSRIRTEHFPLTLESARPSHTSQYLCASSSGTDPEAFFGQGTRLTVV.

The V gene is TRBV6-2 or TRBV6-3, the J gene TRBJ2-3; possibly TRBD2 for D (6 bases). CDR1 is MNHEY, CDR2 SVGEGT, per germline. The CDR3 spans 15 residues. The V and J ends lost 7 bases and 7 bases respectively, with 21 bases between them. The CDR3 sequence: CASKAGTRSVHTQYF. DNA of the CDR3: TGTGCCAGCAAGGCCGGGACTCGCAGCGTCCATACGCAGTATTTT.

This clonotype was detected only a few times. The J gene is TRBJ2-7, the V gene TRBV4-1; D may match TRBD1 or TRBD2 (5 bases each). V was shortened by 1 base and J by 0 bases, with 13 bases between the two germline ends. Germline lookup yields CDR1 MGHRA and CDR2 YSYEKL. The CDR3 sequence is 16 residues long. The CDR3 DNA is TGCGCCAGCAGCCAAGTCTGGGACCCCAGCTCCTACGAGCAGTACTTC. It yields the protein CASSQVWDPSSYEQYF.

This clonotype came up once. The chain recombines TRBV12-3 or TRBV12-4 with TRBJ2-6, with 9 positions matching TRBD2. The CDR3 loop spans 18 amino acids. V was pared by 3 bases and J by 0 bases, with 6 bases of the junction left unmatched. CDR3 DNA: TGTGCCAGCAGTTTGCCCCGCGGGGGGGGCTCTGGGGCCAACGTCCTGACTTTC. Translation gives CASSLPRGGGSGANVLTF.

The CDR3 reads CASTRWPGTYEQYF. The CDR3 nucleotides read TGTGCCAGCACCCGGTGGCCAGGGACTTACGAGCAGTACTTC. The chain employs TRBV11-2 and TRBJ2-7; weak D call: TRBD2 (6 bases). The CDR3 has 14 amino acids. Germline V gene sequence: CDR1 SGHAT, CDR2 FQNNGV. The V end was cut by 7 bases, the J end by 4 bases, with 17 bases between.

The chain employs TRBV18 and TRBJ1-6; no clear D. Trimming took 3 bases from V and 6 from J, leaving 9 bases between them. The CDR3 is 14 amino acids. Germline CDR1 reads KGHSH; CDR2 reads LQKENI. CDR3 residues: CASSPERVNSPLHF. For the CDR3, the DNA is TGTGCCAGCTCACCGGAAAGGGTTAATTCACCCCTCCACTTT.

The chain carries TRBV6-5 and TRBJ2-3; no firm D call. The CDR3 runs to 12 residues. The V gene lost 6 bases and the J gene lost 7 bases, with 11 bases spanning the gap. Germline CDR1 MNHEY, CDR2 SVGAGI. The CDR3 here is CASSPNRYTQYF. For the CDR3, the DNA is TGTGCCAGCAGCCCAAACCGATATACGCAGTATTTT.

The genes are TRBV5-1 and TRBJ1-1; 9 bases are shared with TRBD1. Germline V gene data show CDR1 as SGHRS and CDR2 as YFSETQ. Trimming cost V 2 bases and J 7 bases; bases outside gene matches: 6. This CDR3 comprises 14 residues. CDR3 coding DNA: TGCGCCAGCAGCTTCCAGGGACAGGGACTTGAAGCTTTCTTT. Translation: CASSFQGQGLEAFF.

This clonotype appeared a few times. V gene TRBV7-9 combines with J gene TRBJ1-2; no firm D call. CDR1 SEHNR and CDR2 FQNEAQ come from the germline V gene (reference sequence). With 1 base removed from V and 7 bases from J, the gap between germline ends came to 7 bases. The CDR3 has 12 residues. The CDR3 nucleotides are TGTGCCAGCAGCTTAGGGCTGCTTGGCTACACCTTC. Its protein is CASSLGLLGYTF.

Notes on this clonotype: The germline gene is not matched at one end of the junction; a read error may be the cause. This chain connects TRBV6-8 to TRBJ1-3, with D tentatively TRBD1 (5 bases). Germline CDR1 reads MNHGY; CDR2 reads SAAAGT. The CDR3 totals 16 residues. Here the CDR3 reads CARSYSMAGAGNTIYF. The CDR3 DNA reads TGTGCCCGCAGTTACTCGATGGCGGGGGCTGGAAACACCATATATTTT.

This clonotype showed up just a few times. This chain connects TRBV12-3 or TRBV12-4 to TRBJ1-2; a weak D match, TRBD1 (5 bases). V gave up 6 bases and J gave up 6 bases, with 11 bases separating them. The CDR3 totals 12 residues. The CDR3 reads CASRLQGDGYTF. DNA for the CDR3: TGTGCCAGCAGGCTTCAGGGAGATGGCTACACCTTC.

This clonotype was counted a few times. This sequence joins TRBV15 and TRBJ1-4; D unclear. The CDR3 loop spans 14 amino acids. CDR1 and CDR2 from the germline V gene are LNHNV and YYDKDF (reference sequence). V lost 1 base, J lost 7 bases, and 10 bases lay in between. DNA of the CDR3: TGTGCCACCAGCAGAGTAGGTAGTGGTGAAAAACTGTTTTTT. It specifies CATSRVGSGEKLFF.

The genes are TRBV29-1 and TRBJ1-5; D gene ambiguous. In germline, CDR1 is SQVTM, CDR2 ANQGSEA. CDR3 length: 14 residues. Trimming shortened V by 7 bases and J by 0 bases, and 13 bases separated the two germline ends. In DNA form, the CDR3 reads TGCAGCGCGAGGGCTGCGGGTAGCAATCAGCCCCAGCATTTT. Amino acids: CSARAAGSNQPQHF. Using reference TRBV29-1 and TRBJ1-5 for the parts outside the CDR3, the full variable domain is SAVISQKPSRDICQRGTSLTIQCQVDSQVTMMFWYRQQPGQSLTLIATANQGSEATYESGFVIDKFPISRPNLTFSTLTVSNMSPEDSSIYLCSARAAGSNQPQHFGDGTRLSIL.

The chain combines TRBV2 with TRBJ2-7; D ambiguous. The CDR3 length is 14 residues. From germline, CDR1 is SNHLY and CDR2 FYNNEI. V lost 3 bases to trimming and J lost 3 bases, with 12 bases between them. The CDR3 DNA reads as TGTGCCAGCAGTGATCGTACACACTTCTACGAGCAGTACTTC. As protein: CASSDRTHFYEQYF.